This T cell receptor (beta chain) is from a study of control samples from healthy donors and cancer patients. Profiled with immunoSEQ multiplex PCR; TCRdb holds only in-frame clones, not every one. The sample includes fewer than 60,000 clones, 95% seen only once; the top ten take 2.4%. CDR3 length equals 13 residues. CDR1 and CDR2 (germline): SGHRS, YFSETQ. J lost 3 bases, V lost 4 bases, and 2 bases had no gene match. In the case of this clone: The same CDR3 arises from other DNA sequences in this sample as well.

The chain combines TRBV5-1 with TRBJ1-1, with 8 bases that match TRBD1. Sequencing was done on a sample of blood. The sequence was collected from a man aged 25 to 40 in good health. CDR3 loop: CASSLTGDTEAFF. CDR3 nucleotide sequence: TGCGCCAGCAGCCTGACAGGGGACACTGAAGCTTTCTTT.